The source of this TCR beta chain is a study of cytomegalovirus exposure and HLA in healthy donors. Study-wide context: Among roughly 180 million T cells, an earlier analysis found 90 million to 130 million unique TCR beta sequences.

A multiplex PCR was run with 60 Vbeta primers and 13 Jbeta primers. Per the original data handling: As a later analysis found, there were 78 million or so unique TCR beta chains, of which roughly 11 million were shared. TCRdb's copy holds only in-frame clones and misses some; the assay was immunoSEQ multiplex PCR. The D gene and trimming were derived from the DNA, and the V and J assignments and clone size from that table. The table records 150,000 to 200,000 clones, around 80% of them present only once. Of note for this clone: Its antigen is undetermined. This CDR3 is also generated by other DNA sequences in the sample.

Whole-study results and caveats: The study recorded 150 to 200 TCR beta chains that were cytomegalovirus-associated. In vitro data verified three CMV-associated chains as specific for CMV antigens.

Germline assignment: CDR1 KGHSH and CDR2 LQKENI. The CDR3 is made up of 13 amino acids. Trimming stripped 2 bases from V and 5 bases from J, with 9 bases between. The chain combines TRBV18 with TRBJ2-5; TRBD2 might be the D (5 bases). Sequencing input: PBMCs. This clonotype originated in a male donor in good health and CMV-seronegative. Here the CDR3 DNA reads TGTGCCAGCTCACCAGGACTCGGGGAGACCCAGTACTTC. Translating it yields CASSPGLGETQYF.